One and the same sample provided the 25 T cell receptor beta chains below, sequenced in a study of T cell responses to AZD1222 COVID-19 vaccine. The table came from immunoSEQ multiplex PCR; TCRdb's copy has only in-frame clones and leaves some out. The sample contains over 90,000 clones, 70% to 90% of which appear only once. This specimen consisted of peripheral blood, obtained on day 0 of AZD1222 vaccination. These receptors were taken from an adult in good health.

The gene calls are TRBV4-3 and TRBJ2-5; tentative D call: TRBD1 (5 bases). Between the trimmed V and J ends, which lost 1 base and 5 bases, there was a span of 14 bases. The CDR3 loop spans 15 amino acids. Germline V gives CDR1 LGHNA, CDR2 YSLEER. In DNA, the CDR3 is TGCGCCAGCAGCCAAGTGGGGCAGGGTGGGGAGACCCAGTACTTC. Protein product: CASSQVGQGGETQYF.

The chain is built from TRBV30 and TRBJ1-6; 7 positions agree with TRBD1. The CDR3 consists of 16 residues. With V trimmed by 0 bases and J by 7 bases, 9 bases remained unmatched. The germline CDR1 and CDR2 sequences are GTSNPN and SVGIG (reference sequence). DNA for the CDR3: TGTGCCTGGAGTGTACCCTGGGGACAGAGGAATTCACCCCTCCACTTT. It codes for CAWSVPWGQRNSPLHF.

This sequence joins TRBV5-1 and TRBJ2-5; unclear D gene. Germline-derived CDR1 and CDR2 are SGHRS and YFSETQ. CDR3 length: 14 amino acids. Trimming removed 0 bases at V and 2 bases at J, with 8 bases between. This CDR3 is CASSLGLTQETQYF. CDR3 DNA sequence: TGCGCCAGCAGCTTGGGACTGACACAAGAGACCCAGTACTTC.

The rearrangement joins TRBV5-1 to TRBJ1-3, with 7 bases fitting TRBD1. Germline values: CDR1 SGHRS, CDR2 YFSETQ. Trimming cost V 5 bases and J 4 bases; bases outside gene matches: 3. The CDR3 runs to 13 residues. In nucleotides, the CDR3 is TGCGCCAGCAGAACAGGGGCCGGAAACACCATATATTTT. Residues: CASRTGAGNTIYF.

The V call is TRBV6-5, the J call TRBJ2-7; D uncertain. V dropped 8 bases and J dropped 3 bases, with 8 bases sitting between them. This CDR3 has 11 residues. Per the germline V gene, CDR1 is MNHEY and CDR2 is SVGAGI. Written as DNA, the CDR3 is TGTGCCAGCCTCGTGGACTACGAGCAGTACTTC. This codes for CASLVDYEQYF.

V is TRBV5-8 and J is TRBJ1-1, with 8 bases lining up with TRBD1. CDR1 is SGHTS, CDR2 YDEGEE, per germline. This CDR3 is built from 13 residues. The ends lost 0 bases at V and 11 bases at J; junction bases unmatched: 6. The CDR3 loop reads CASSLGQGAWAFF. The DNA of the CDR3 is TGTGCCAGCAGCTTGGGCCAGGGGGCGTGGGCTTTCTTT.

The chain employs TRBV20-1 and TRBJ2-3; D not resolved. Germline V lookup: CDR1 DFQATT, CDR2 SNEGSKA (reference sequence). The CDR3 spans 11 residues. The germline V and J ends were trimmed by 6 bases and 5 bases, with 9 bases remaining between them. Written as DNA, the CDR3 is TGCAGTGCCTTACTCGGAGATACGCAGTATTTT. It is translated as CSALLGDTQYF.

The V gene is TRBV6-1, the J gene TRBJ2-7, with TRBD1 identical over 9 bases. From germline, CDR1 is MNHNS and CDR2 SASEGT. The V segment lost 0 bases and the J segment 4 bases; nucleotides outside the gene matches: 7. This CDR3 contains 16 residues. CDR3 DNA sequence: TGTGCCAGCAGTGAAGCGCTTGGGACAGGGTCTTACGAGCAGTACTTC. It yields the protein CASSEALGTGSYEQYF.

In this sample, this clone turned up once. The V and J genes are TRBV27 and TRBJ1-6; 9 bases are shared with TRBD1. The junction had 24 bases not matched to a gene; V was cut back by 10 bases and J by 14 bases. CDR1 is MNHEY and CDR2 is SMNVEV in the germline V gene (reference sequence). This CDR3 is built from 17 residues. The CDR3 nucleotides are TGTGCCACCTCCCAGGGAACTACCGGGACAGGGCTGCGGGCCCTCCACTTT. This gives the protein CATSQGTTGTGLRALHF.

The CDR3 DNA is TGTGCCAGCAGCGGCCCGGATCAAGATACGCAGTATTTT. Translation: CASSGPDQDTQYF. The chain carries TRBV5-4 and TRBJ2-3, with no clear D. Germline V gene lookup returns CDR1 SGHNT and CDR2 YYREEE (reference sequence). V lost 4 bases, J lost 5 bases, and 11 bases lay in between. The CDR3 runs to 13 residues.

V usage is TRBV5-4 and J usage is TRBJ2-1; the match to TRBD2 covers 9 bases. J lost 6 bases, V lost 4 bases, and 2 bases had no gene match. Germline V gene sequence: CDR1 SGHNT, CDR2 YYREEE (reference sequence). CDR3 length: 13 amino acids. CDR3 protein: CASSGGLANEQFF. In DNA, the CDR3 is TGTGCCAGCAGCGGGGGACTAGCCAATGAGCAGTTCTTC. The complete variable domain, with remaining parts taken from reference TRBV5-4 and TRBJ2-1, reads ETGVTQSPTHLIKTRGQQVTLRCSSQSGHNTVSWYQQALGQGPQFIFQYYREEENGRGNFPPRFSGLQFPNYSSELNVNALELDDSALYLCASSGGLANEQFFGPGTRLTVL.

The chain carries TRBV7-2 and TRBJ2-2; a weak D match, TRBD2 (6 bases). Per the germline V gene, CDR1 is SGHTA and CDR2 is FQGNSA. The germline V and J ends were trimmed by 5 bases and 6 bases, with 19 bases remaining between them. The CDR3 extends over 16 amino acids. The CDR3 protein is CASSKLAPRNSGELFF. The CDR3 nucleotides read TGTGCCAGCAGCAAACTAGCTCCTCGGAATTCCGGGGAGCTGTTTTTT.

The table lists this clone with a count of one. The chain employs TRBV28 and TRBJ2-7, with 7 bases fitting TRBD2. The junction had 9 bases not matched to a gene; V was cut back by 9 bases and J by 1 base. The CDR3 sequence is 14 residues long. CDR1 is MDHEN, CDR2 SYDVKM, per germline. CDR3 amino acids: CARGNGRISYEQYF. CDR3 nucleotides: TGTGCCAGGGGTAACGGGAGGATATCCTACGAGCAGTACTTC.

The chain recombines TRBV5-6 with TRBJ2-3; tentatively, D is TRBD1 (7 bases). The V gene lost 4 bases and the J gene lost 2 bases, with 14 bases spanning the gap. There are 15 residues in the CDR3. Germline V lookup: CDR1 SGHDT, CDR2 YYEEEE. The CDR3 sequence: CASSPRDRYTDTQYF. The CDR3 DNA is TGTGCCAGCAGCCCGCGGGACAGATACACAGATACGCAGTATTTT.

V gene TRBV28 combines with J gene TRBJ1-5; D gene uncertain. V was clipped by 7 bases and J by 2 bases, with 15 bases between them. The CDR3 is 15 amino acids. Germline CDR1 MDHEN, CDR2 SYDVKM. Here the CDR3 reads CASNFVGVGNQPQHF. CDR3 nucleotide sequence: TGTGCCAGCAACTTTGTGGGTGTGGGCAATCAGCCCCAGCATTTT.

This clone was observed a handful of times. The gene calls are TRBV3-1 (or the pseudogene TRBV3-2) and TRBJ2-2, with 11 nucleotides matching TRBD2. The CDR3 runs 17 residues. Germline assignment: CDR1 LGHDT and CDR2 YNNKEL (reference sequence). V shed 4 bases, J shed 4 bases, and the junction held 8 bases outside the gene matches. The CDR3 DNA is TGTGCCAGCAGCCGAGCCACCGGGACTAGCGGCACCGGGGAGCTGTTTTTT. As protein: CASSRATGTSGTGELFF.

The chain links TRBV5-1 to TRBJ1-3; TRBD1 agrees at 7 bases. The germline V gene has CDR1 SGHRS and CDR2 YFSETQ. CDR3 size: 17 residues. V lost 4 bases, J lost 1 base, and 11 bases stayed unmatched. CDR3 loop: CASSRRGQDVSGNTIYF. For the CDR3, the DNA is TGCGCCAGCAGCAGAAGAGGACAGGATGTTTCTGGAAACACCATATATTTT.

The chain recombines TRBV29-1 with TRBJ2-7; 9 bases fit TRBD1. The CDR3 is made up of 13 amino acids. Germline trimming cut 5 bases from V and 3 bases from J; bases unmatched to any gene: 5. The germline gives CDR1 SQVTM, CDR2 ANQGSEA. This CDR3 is CSVLGQGFYEQYF. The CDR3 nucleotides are TGCAGCGTTTTGGGACAGGGATTCTACGAGCAGTACTTC.

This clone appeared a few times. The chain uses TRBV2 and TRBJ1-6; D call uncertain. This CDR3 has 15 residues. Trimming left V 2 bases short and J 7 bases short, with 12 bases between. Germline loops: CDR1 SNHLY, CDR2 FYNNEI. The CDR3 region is CASSEYWTANSPLHF. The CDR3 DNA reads TGTGCCAGCAGTGAATACTGGACGGCGAATTCACCCCTCCACTTT. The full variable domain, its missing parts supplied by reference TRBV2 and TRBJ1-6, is EPEVTQTPSHQVTQMGQEVILRCVPISNHLYFYWYRQILGQKVEFLVSFYNNEISEKSEIFDDQFSVERPDGSNFTLKIRSTKLEDSAMYFCASSEYWTANSPLHFGNGTRLTVT.

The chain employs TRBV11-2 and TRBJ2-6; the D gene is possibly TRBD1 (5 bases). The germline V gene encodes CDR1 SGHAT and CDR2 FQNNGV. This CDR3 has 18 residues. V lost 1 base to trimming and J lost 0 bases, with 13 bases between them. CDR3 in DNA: TGTGCCAGCAGCTTAGGGGGCAGGGCAATCTCTGGGGCCAACGTCCTGACTTTC. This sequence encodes CASSLGGRAISGANVLTF.

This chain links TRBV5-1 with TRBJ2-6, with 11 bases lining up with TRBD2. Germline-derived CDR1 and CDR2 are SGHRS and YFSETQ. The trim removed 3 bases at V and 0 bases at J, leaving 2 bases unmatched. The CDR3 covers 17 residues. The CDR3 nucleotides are TGCGCCAGCAGCTACGGGACTAGCGGCTCTGGGGCCAACGTCCTGACTTTC. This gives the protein CASSYGTSGSGANVLTF. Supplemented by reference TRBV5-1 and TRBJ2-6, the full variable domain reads KAGVTQTPRYLIKTRGQQVTLSCSPISGHRSVSWYQQTPGQGLQFLFEYFSETQRNKGNFPGRFSGRQFSNSRSEMNVSTLELGDSALYLCASSYGTSGSGANVLTFGAGSRLTVL.

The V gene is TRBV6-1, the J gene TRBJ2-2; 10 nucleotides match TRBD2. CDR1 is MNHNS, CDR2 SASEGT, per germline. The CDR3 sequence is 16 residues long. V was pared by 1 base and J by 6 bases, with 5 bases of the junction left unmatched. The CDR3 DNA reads TGTGCCAGCAGTGAAGTGGGTAGCGGGGGGCCCGGGGAGCTGTTTTTT. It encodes CASSEVGSGGPGELFF.

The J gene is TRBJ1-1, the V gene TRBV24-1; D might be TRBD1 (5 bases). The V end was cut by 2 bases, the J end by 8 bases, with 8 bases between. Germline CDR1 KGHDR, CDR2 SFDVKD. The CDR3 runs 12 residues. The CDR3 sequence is CATSDWKGEAFF. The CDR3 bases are TGTGCCACCAGTGATTGGAAGGGGGAAGCTTTCTTT.

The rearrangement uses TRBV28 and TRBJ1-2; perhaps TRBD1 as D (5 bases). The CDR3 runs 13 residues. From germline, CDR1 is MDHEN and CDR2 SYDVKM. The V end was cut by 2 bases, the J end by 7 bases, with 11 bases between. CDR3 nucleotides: TGTGCCAGCAGTTTACTAGGGGCCGGTGGCTACACCTTC. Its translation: CASSLLGAGGYTF.

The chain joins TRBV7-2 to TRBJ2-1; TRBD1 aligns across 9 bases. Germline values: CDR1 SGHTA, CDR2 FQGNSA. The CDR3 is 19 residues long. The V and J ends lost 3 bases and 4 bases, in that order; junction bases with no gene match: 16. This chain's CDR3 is CASSFSSPVTGGPYNEQFF. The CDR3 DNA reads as TGTGCCAGCAGCTTTTCGAGCCCAGTAACAGGGGGCCCGTACAATGAGCAGTTCTTC.